This T cell receptor beta chain was sequenced in a study of blood T cell repertoires in COVID-19. TCRdb's copy holds only in-frame clones and misses some; the assay was immunoSEQ multiplex PCR. The table lists more than 100,000 clones, about 80% of them singletons. The material sequenced was peripheral blood. This sequence was found in a woman aged 50 to 60 with acute or convalescent COVID-19.

The chain's CDR3 is CASTYRVGNTEAFF. The DNA for the CDR3 is TGTGCCAGCACATACAGGGTGGGGAACACTGAAGCTTTCTTT. V gene TRBV6-5 combines with J gene TRBJ1-1; TRBD1 is a possible D gene (6 bases). This CDR3 is built from 14 residues. Per germline, CDR1 MNHEY and CDR2 SVGAGI. V lost 7 bases and J 1 base, leaving 13 bases between the germline ends.